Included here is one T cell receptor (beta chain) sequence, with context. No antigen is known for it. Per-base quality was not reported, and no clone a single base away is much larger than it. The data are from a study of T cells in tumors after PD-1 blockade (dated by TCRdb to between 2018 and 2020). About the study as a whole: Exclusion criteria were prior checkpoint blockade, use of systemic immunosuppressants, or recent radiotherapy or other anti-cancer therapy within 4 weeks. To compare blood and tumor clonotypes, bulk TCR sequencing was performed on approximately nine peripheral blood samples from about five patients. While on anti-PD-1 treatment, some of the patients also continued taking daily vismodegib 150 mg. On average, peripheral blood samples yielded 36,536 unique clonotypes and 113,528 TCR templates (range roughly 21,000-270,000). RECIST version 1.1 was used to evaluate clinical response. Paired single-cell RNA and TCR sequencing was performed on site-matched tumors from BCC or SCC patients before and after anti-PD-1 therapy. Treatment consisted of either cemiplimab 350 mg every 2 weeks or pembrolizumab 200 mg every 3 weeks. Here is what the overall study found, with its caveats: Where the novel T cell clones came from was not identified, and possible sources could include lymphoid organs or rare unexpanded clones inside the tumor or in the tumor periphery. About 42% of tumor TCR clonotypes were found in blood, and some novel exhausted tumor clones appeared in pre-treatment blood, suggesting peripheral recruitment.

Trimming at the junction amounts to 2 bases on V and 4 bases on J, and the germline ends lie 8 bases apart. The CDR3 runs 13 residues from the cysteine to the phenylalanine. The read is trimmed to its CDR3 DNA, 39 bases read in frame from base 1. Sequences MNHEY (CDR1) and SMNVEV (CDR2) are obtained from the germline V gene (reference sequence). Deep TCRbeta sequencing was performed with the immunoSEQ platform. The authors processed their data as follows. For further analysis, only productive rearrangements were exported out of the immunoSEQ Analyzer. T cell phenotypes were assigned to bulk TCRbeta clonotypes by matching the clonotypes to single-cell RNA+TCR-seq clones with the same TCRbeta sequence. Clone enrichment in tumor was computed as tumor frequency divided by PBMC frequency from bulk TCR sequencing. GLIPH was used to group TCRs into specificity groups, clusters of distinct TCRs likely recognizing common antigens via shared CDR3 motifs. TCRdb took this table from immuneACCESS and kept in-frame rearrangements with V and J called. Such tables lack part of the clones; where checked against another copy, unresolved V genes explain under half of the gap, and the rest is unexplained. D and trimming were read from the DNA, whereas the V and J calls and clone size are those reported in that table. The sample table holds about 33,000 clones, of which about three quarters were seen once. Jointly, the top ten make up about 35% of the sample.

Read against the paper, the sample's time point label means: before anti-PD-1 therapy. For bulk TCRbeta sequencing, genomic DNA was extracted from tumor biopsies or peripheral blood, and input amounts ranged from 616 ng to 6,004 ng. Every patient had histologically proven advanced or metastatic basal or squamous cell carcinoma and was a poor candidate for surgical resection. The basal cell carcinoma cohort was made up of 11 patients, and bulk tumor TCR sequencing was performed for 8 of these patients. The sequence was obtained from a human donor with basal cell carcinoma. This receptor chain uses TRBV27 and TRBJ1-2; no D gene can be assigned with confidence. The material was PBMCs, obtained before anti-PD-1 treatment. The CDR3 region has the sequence CASSLEPTYGYTF. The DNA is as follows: TGTGCCAGCAGTTTAGAACCCACCTATGGCTACACCTTC.